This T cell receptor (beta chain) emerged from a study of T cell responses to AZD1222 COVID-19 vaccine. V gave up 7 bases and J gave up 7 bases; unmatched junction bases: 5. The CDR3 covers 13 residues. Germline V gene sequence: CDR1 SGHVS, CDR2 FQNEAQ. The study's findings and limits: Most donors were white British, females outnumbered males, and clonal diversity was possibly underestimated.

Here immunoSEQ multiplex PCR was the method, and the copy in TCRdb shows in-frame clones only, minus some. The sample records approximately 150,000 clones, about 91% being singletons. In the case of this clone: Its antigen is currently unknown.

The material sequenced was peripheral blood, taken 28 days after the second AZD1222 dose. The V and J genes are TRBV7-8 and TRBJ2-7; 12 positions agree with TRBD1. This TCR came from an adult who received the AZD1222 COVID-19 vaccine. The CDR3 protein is CASNRDRGQEQYV. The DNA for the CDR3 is TGTGCCAGCAACAGGGACAGGGGGCAAGAGCAGTACGTC.